The rows below give T cell receptor beta chains drawn from one sample of a study of T-cell memory formation after mild COVID-19. TCRdb reprocessed the 5' RACE reads via MiXCR and lists one record per CDR3 protein. The repertoire includes under 400,000 distinct CDR3 sequences, roughly 21% of them detected once, and about 12% sits in the top ten. Sequencing used PBMCs or a T cell subset sorted from them (not recorded which). The receptors stem from an adult woman who had mild COVID-19 (a few samples of this study predate the infection). Cell type and time point are not known. The CDR3 runs from the conserved cysteine through the conserved F or W. The D gene is left open where the match is weak. Size values are once, few and many counts, or a class for expanded clones, and some rows have none.

J: TRBJ1-4
V: TRBV6-6
size: few
D: TRBD1
CDR3: CASSRRDRGNEKLFF
DNA: TGTGCCAGCAGCCGCCGGGACAGGGGTAATGAAAAACTGTTTTTT

J: TRBJ2-5
V: TRBV4-3
size: few
D: TRBD2
CDR3: CASSQGTSGGKTQYF
DNA: TGCGCCAGCAGCCAAGGGACTAGCGGGGGAAAGACCCAGTACTTC

J: TRBJ2-5
V: TRBV5-1
size: .
D: TRBD2
CDR3: CASSPGTSGGYQETQYF
DNA: TGCGCCAGCAGCCCCGGGACTAGCGGGGGGTACCAAGAGACCCAGTACTTC

J: TRBJ2-7
V: TRBV21-1
size: few
D: .
CDR3: CASSRGGGEGSQYF
DNA: TGTGCCAGCAGCAGGGGCGGCGGAGAGGGGTCGCAGTACTTC

J: TRBJ2-7
V: TRBV11-2
size: .
D: TRBD1
CDR3: CASSAGTEAYEQYF
DNA: TGTGCCAGCAGCGCCGGGACAGAAGCCTACGAGCAGTACTTC

J: TRBJ2-2
V: TRBV9
size: .
D: TRBD2
CDR3: CASSSIAGGPTGELFF
DNA: TGTGCCAGCAGCTCTATAGCGGGGGGGCCGACCGGGGAGCTGTTTTTT

J: TRBJ1-1
V: TRBV5-1
size: few
D: .
CDR3: CASSLSTGLNSNTEAFF
DNA: TGCGCCAGCAGCTTGAGTACAGGATTAAATTCGAACACTGAAGCTTTCTTT

J: TRBJ1-1
V: TRBV9
size: .
D: .
CDR3: CASSHREGTEAFF
DNA: TGTGCCAGCAGCCACAGGGAAGGGACTGAAGCTTTCTTT

J: TRBJ1-5
V: TRBV24-1
size: few
D: .
CDR3: CATSDLEQPQHF
DNA: TGTGCCACCAGTGATTTAGAGCAGCCCCAGCATTTT

J: TRBJ2-3
V: TRBV7-7
size: few
D: .
CDR3: CASSRGRTSTDTQYF
DNA: TGTGCTAGCAGCCGAGGGCGGACTAGCACAGATACGCAGTATTTT

J: TRBJ2-3
V: TRBV4-3
size: few
D: .
CDR3: CASSRKDTSTDTQYF
DNA: TGCGCCAGCAGCCGAAAGGACACAAGCACAGATACGCAGTATTTT

J: TRBJ2-7
V: TRBV6-6
size: few
D: TRBD2
CDR3: CASSYSASGNEQYF
DNA: TGTGCCAGCAGTTACTCGGCTAGCGGGAACGAGCAGTACTTC

J: TRBJ2-7
V: TRBV11-2
size: few
D: TRBD1
CDR3: CASSLFGTDAYEQYF
DNA: TGTGCCAGCAGCTTATTTGGGACAGACGCCTACGAGCAGTACTTC

J: TRBJ1-6
V: TRBV7-9
size: .
D: .
CDR3: CASSLREASYNSPLHF
DNA: TGTGCCAGCAGCTTGAGGGAGGCAAGCTATAATTCACCCCTCCACTTT

J: TRBJ1-5
V: TRBV12-3/TRBV12-4
size: .
D: .
CDR3: CASCPPPGQPQHF
DNA: TGTGCCAGCTGCCCTCCCCCCGGGCAGCCCCAGCATTTT

J: TRBJ2-3
V: TRBV7-6
size: .
D: .
CDR3: CASSLGVGGLTDTQYF
DNA: TGTGCCAGCAGCTTAGGAGTAGGGGGGCTCACAGATACGCAGTATTTT

J: TRBJ1-1
V: TRBV12-3/TRBV12-4
size: .
D: TRBD1
CDR3: CASRGTGGFEAFF
DNA: TGTGCCAGCAGGGGGACAGGGGGCTTTGAAGCTTTCTTT

J: TRBJ1-5
V: TRBV12-3/TRBV12-4
size: many
D: TRBD1
CDR3: CASSPGQDQPQHF
DNA: TGTGCCAGCAGCCCTGGACAGGATCAGCCCCAGCATTTT

J: TRBJ2-3
V: TRBV20-1
size: .
D: TRBD1
CDR3: CSAYRGRVADTQYF
DNA: TGCAGTGCTTACAGGGGGCGCGTGGCAGATACGCAGTATTTT

J: TRBJ1-4
V: TRBV9
size: few
D: .
CDR3: CASSVEGFQREKLFF
DNA: TGTGCCAGCAGCGTAGAAGGGTTCCAGAGGGAAAAACTGTTTTTT

J: TRBJ2-7
V: TRBV4-3
size: few
D: TRBD1
CDR3: CASSQDGDSAYEQYF
DNA: TGCGCCAGCAGCCAAGATGGGGACAGCGCTTACGAGCAGTACTTC

J: TRBJ2-3
V: TRBV5-1
size: few
D: .
CDR3: CASSPGGVLGDTQYF
DNA: TGCGCCAGCAGCCCTGGTGGGGTTTTGGGAGATACGCAGTATTTT

J: TRBJ2-2
V: TRBV6-6
size: .
D: TRBD2
CDR3: CASSYLGGAVYTGELFF
DNA: TGTGCCAGCAGTTACCTCGGGGGGGCTGTGTACACCGGGGAGCTGTTTTTT

J: TRBJ2-3
V: TRBV6-5
size: .
D: TRBD2
CDR3: CASSPGLDTDTQYF
DNA: TGTGCCAGCAGCCCGGGACTAGATACAGATACGCAGTATTTT

J: TRBJ1-5
V: TRBV7-3
size: few
D: .
CDR3: CASSLQRNQPQHF
DNA: TGTGCCAGCAGCCTCCAGAGAAATCAGCCCCAGCATTTT

J: TRBJ2-3
V: TRBV5-5
size: .
D: .
CDR3: CASSLAGQYTDTQYF
DNA: TGTGCCAGCAGCTTGGCCGGACAGTACACAGATACGCAGTATTTT

J: TRBJ2-1
V: TRBV12-3/TRBV12-4
size: few
D: .
CDR3: CATFPALAQGEQFF
DNA: TGTGCCACCTTTCCGGCACTAGCCCAAGGGGAGCAGTTCTTC

J: TRBJ2-5
V: TRBV11-2
size: few
D: .
CDR3: CASSHGQKGETQYF
DNA: TGTGCCAGCAGCCACGGACAGAAGGGGGAGACCCAGTACTTC

J: TRBJ2-1
V: TRBV5-1
size: few
D: TRBD2
CDR3: CASSAGTSGRAFEQFF
DNA: TGCGCCAGCAGCGCCGGGACTAGCGGGAGGGCCTTTGAGCAGTTCTTC

J: TRBJ2-1
V: TRBV5-1
size: .
D: TRBD1
CDR3: CASSLGDRGRRLYNEQFF
DNA: TGCGCCAGCAGCTTGGGTGACAGGGGCCGCCGTTTATACAATGAGCAGTTCTTC

J: TRBJ2-3
V: TRBV20-1
size: few
D: TRBD2
CDR3: CSARGLAGGFTDTQYF
DNA: TGCAGTGCTAGGGGTCTCGCGGGAGGATTTACAGATACGCAGTATTTT

J: TRBJ2-2
V: TRBV6-6
size: few
D: .
CDR3: CASDSQGHTGELFF
DNA: TGTGCCAGCGATTCACAGGGTCACACCGGGGAGCTGTTTTTT

J: TRBJ1-1
V: TRBV12-5
size: .
D: .
CDR3: CASGYGTSEAFF
DNA: TGTGCTAGTGGCTACGGGACTTCCGAAGCTTTCTTT

J: TRBJ2-7
V: TRBV24-1
size: .
D: .
CDR3: CATSEGQTYEQYF
DNA: TGTGCCACCAGTGAAGGACAGACCTACGAGCAGTACTTC

J: TRBJ1-4
V: TRBV13
size: .
D: .
CDR3: CASSPRLMNEKLFF
DNA: TGTGCCAGCAGCCCCCGGCTGATGAATGAAAAACTGTTTTTT

J: TRBJ2-1
V: TRBV11-3
size: few
D: TRBD2
CDR3: CASSPRREEAEQFF
DNA: TGTGCCAGCAGCCCCAGACGGGAGGAGGCTGAGCAGTTCTTC

J: TRBJ1-2
V: TRBV15
size: .
D: .
CDR3: CATSRDRHHYGYTF
DNA: TGTGCCACCAGCAGAGACAGACATCACTATGGCTACACCTTC